This T cell receptor beta chain stems from a study of cytomegalovirus exposure and HLA in healthy donors. Study-wide context: According to later analysis, the same platform produced the 120 validation and several hundred first-cohort repertoires.

The germline CDR1 and CDR2 sequences are SGHAT and FQNNGV. V lost 5 bases and J 6 bases, leaving 16 bases between the germline ends. The CDR3 is 14 amino acids. Study-level findings and limits: Clusters of TCRs from the first cohort tended to co-occur in the 120 validation repertoires (as a later analysis found).

As to this clone: The antigen is not known.

Using immunoSEQ multiplex PCR, the repertoire was profiled, and TCRdb retains in-frame clones only, with some absent. The sample yields about 260,000 clones, around 90% seen once. The gene calls are TRBV11-2 and TRBJ1-2; D call uncertain. This TCR came from a woman in her thirties in good health and CMV-seronegative. The source material was PBMCs. The CDR3 sequence: CASSVLNPEHGYTF. CDR3 nucleotides: TGTGCCAGCAGCGTACTTAACCCGGAACATGGCTACACCTTC.